This TCR beta chain was profiled in a study of CD8+CD57+ T cells in acquired aplastic anemia. Background on the study: The sorted CD4+ and CD8+ cells yielded an average roughly 3 ug of DNA. Roughly 11 million reads were obtained on average for healthy donor CD4+ cells.

Germline V gene data show CDR1 as SGHTA and CDR2 as FQGTGA. V lost 4 bases, J lost 4 bases, and 21 bases lay in between. The CDR3 is made up of 17 amino acids. Points from the study as a whole: Over 25 CD8+ CDR3 sequences occurred in both the patients and the controls. Levels of CD8+ Simpson's diversity were not significantly distinct in patients versus controls.

Remarks on this clonotype: What it recognizes is unknown.

Template material for TCR beta VDJ and CDR3 profiling consisted of genomic DNA. From the reads, TCRdb called clonotypes with MiXCR, one entry per CDR3 protein. The sample yields 65,000 or so distinct CDR3 sequences, about 54% seen once. The receptor was isolated from a human donor in good health, serving as a control. Sequenced material: sorted CD4+, CD8+, or CD8+CD57+ T cells (not recorded which) from PBMCs. This rearrangement joins TRBV7-3 to TRBJ2-3; D is possibly TRBD1 (7 bases). The CDR3 bases are TGTGCCAGCAGCTCCTCACAGGGGACGGGGGAGGCAGATACGCAGTATTTT. Its translation is CASSSSQGTGEADTQYF.